Each of the 26 T cell receptor beta chains below was sequenced from the same sample in a study of blood T cell repertoires in COVID-19. This table comes from immunoSEQ multiplex PCR, and its TCRdb copy is limited to in-frame clones, with some not included. The repertoire holds 200,000 to 300,000 clones, with roughly 77% as singletons. The sample consisted of peripheral blood. The receptors derive from an elderly woman with acute or convalescent COVID-19.

This clone was seen a handful of times. The gene calls are TRBV4-1 and TRBJ1-2; the D is unclear. The CDR3 loop spans 18 amino acids. Germline V gene data show CDR1 as MGHRA and CDR2 as YSYEKL. The V end lost 0 bases, the J end lost 5 bases, and 22 bases lay between the germline ends. CDR3 region: CASSQDSGRTGTSYGYTF. CDR3 bases: TGCGCCAGCAGCCAAGATTCCGGCAGAACGGGAACGAGTTATGGCTACACCTTC.

The genes are TRBV11-2 and TRBJ2-7, with TRBD1 matching 12 bases. The CDR3 length is 15 residues. CDR1 is SGHAT and CDR2 is FQNNGV in the germline V gene. After removal of 1 base from V and 5 bases from J, the junction contained 3 bases not matched to a gene. The CDR3 DNA sequence: TGTGCCAGCAGCTTAGGTGGGACAGGGGGCAACGAGCAGTACTTC. It specifies CASSLGGTGGNEQYF.

The chain has TRBV30 and TRBJ1-5; 8 positions match TRBD1. CDR1 is GTSNPN, CDR2 SVGIG, per germline (reference sequence). V shed 6 bases, J shed 4 bases, and the junction held 14 bases outside the gene matches. CDR3 length: 16 residues. CDR3 residues: CACRSFPDRDNQPQHF. CDR3 sequence (DNA): TGTGCCTGTCGGTCTTTCCCGGACAGGGATAATCAGCCCCAGCATTTT.

The rearrangement uses TRBV2 and TRBJ2-5; TRBD2 matches 11 bases. The CDR3 consists of 15 residues. CDR1 is SNHLY, CDR2 FYNNEI, per germline. V shed 7 bases, J shed 5 bases, and the junction held 9 bases outside the gene matches. CDR3 loop: CASKKLAGGRETQYF. The CDR3 coding sequence is TGTGCCAGCAAGAAGCTAGCGGGGGGACGGGAGACCCAGTACTTC.

The genes are TRBV6-5 and TRBJ1-6, with D maybe TRBD1 (5 bases). V dropped 0 bases and J dropped 9 bases, with 15 bases sitting between them. Per germline, CDR1 MNHEY and CDR2 SVGAGI. The CDR3 totals 16 residues. The CDR3 DNA follows: TGTGCCAGCAGTTACTCTCCCCCCAGGGCCGGTTCACCCCTCCACTTT. Its protein is CASSYSPPRAGSPLHF.

The chain recombines TRBV21-1 with TRBJ2-7; the table calls TRBD1, which could not be checked here. TRBV21-1 is noted as a pseudogene. The CDR3 loop spans 10 amino acids. This CDR3 reads CASSNGTGKF. CDR3 in DNA: TGTGCCAGCAGCAACGGGACAGGGAAATTC.

This clone was seen once. The V gene is TRBV6-5, the J gene TRBJ1-5; 8 nucleotides match TRBD1. V shed 7 bases and J 2 bases; nucleotides not matched to a gene: 7. CDR1 and CDR2 (germline): MNHEY, SVGAGI. The CDR3 is 15 residues long. The CDR3 protein is CASTPGGAGNQPQHF. As DNA, the CDR3 is TGTGCCAGCACCCCAGGGGGCGCGGGCAATCAGCCCCAGCATTTT.

This clone was picked up a small number of times. The chain links TRBV5-1 to TRBJ2-5; 12 bases map to TRBD2. V gave up 4 bases and J gave up 3 bases; unmatched junction bases: 13. CDR1 is SGHRS, CDR2 YFSETQ, per germline. The CDR3 loop spans 18 amino acids. CDR3 nucleotide sequence: TGCGCCAGCAGCGCTCCGGGACTAGCGGGTTTGGAGGAAGAGACCCAGTACTTC. As protein: CASSAPGLAGLEEETQYF.

This clone was counted only a few times. The V and J genes are TRBV12-3 or TRBV12-4 and TRBJ1-1; D call uncertain. The V and J ends lost 7 bases and 4 bases respectively, with 13 bases between them. This CDR3 is built from 13 residues. CDR3: CASISSTGTEAFF. CDR3 coding DNA: TGTGCCAGCATCTCGAGCACGGGCACTGAAGCTTTCTTT.

The chain links TRBV5-4 to TRBJ1-2, with D possibly being TRBD1 (6 bases). The CDR3 has 14 amino acids. Germline V gives CDR1 SGHNT, CDR2 YYREEE (reference sequence). Trimming took 4 bases from V and 4 from J, leaving 14 bases between them. The CDR3 sequence is CASSPDSRTYGYTF. The CDR3, as DNA: TGTGCCAGCAGCCCGGACAGCCGCACCTATGGCTACACCTTC.

CDR3 in amino acids: CASSEVQGFYEQYF. For the CDR3, the DNA is TGTGCCAGCAGTGAAGTCCAGGGGTTCTACGAGCAGTACTTC. The gene calls are TRBV6-1 and TRBJ2-7, with D perhaps TRBD1 (6 bases). Trimming took 1 base from V and 3 from J, leaving 10 bases between them. CDR1 is MNHNS and CDR2 is SASEGT in the germline V gene. CDR3 length: 14 amino acids.

V gene TRBV4-1 combines with J gene TRBJ2-1; 9 bases are a match to TRBD2. This CDR3 spans 16 amino acids. Germline V gene lookup returns CDR1 MGHRA and CDR2 YSYEKL. The trim removed 1 base at V and 4 bases at J, leaving 5 bases unmatched. The CDR3 reads CASSQAKGLAYNEQFF. Here the CDR3 DNA reads TGCGCCAGCAGCCAAGCAAAAGGACTAGCGTACAATGAGCAGTTCTTC.

This rearrangement joins TRBV7-6 to TRBJ2-1; 11 positions agree with TRBD2. This CDR3 spans 16 amino acids. The germline V gene encodes CDR1 SGHVS and CDR2 FNYEAQ. Trimming at V came to 1 base and at J to 9 bases, leaving 8 bases not matched to a gene. The CDR3: CASSLETSGIPGEQFF. Here the CDR3 DNA reads TGTGCCAGCAGCTTAGAGACTAGCGGGATCCCCGGTGAGCAGTTCTTC.

A single count supports this clone. V and J are TRBV7-9 and TRBJ2-5; 7 bases map to TRBD1. There are 14 residues in the CDR3. Germline assignment: CDR1 SEHNR and CDR2 FQNEAQ (reference sequence). V was clipped by 5 bases and J by 5 bases; unmatched bases: 8. CDR3 nucleotides: TGTGCCAGCAGCCTATTCGGGACAGTGGAGACCCAGTACTTC. Protein sequence: CASSLFGTVETQYF.

CDR3 nucleotide sequence: TGTGCCAGCAGAGGAACGGGCAGGGGGGAGGCCCAGCATTTT. This sequence encodes CASRGTGRGEAQHF. The rearrangement uses TRBV25-1 and TRBJ1-5; TRBD1 agrees at 7 bases. V shed 6 bases, J shed 11 bases, and the junction held 13 bases outside the gene matches. Germline V CDR1 and CDR2: MGHDK, SYGVNS. The length of the CDR3 is 14 residues.

The chain joins TRBV3-1 (or the pseudogene TRBV3-2) to TRBJ1-5; 7 nucleotides match TRBD1. The CDR3 has 13 residues. The trim removed 2 bases at V and 10 bases at J, leaving 5 bases unmatched. The germline V gene has CDR1 LGHDT and CDR2 YNNKEL (reference sequence). The CDR3 protein is CASSQMTGNPQHF. For the CDR3, the DNA is TGTGCCAGCAGCCAAATGACAGGGAATCCCCAGCATTTT.

J is TRBJ2-5 and V is TRBV5-1; 7 nucleotides match TRBD2. This CDR3 contains 14 residues. With 5 bases clipped from V and 1 base from J, the junction kept 5 bases outside the gene matches. Germline loops: CDR1 SGHRS, CDR2 YFSETQ. In DNA form, the CDR3 reads TGCGCCAGCAGGGGAGCGGGGCCCCAAGAGACCCAGTACTTC. Amino acid sequence: CASRGAGPQETQYF. Full variable domain (remainder filled in from reference TRBV5-1 and TRBJ2-5): KAGVTQTPRYLIKTRGQQVTLSCSPISGHRSVSWYQQTPGQGLQFLFEYFSETQRNKGNFPGRFSGRQFSNSRSEMNVSTLELGDSALYLCASRGAGPQETQYFGPGTRLLVL.

This chain joins TRBV2 and TRBJ2-3; TRBD1 is a possible D gene (6 bases). Trimming removed 4 bases from V and 0 bases from J, with 8 bases in between. Germline V gene sequence: CDR1 SNHLY, CDR2 FYNNEI. The CDR3 contains 14 residues. CDR3 sequence reads: CASSGGLSTDTQYF. For the CDR3, the DNA is TGTGCCAGCAGTGGGGGGCTTAGCACAGATACGCAGTATTTT.

This chain connects TRBV2 to TRBJ1-2; TRBD1 matches at 9 bases. Germline V gene sequence: CDR1 SNHLY, CDR2 FYNNEI. The CDR3 covers 15 residues. Losses at the gene ends were 7 bases for V and 8 bases for J; bases not matched to a gene: 14. CDR3: CASNPSRDRVYGYTF. CDR3 sequence (DNA): TGTGCCAGCAACCCATCCCGGGACAGGGTGTACGGCTACACCTTC.

This clone was counted at least ten times. Distinct nucleotide sequences in the sample also encode this CDR3. The chain combines TRBV3-1 (or the pseudogene TRBV3-2) with TRBJ2-1; D is possibly TRBD2 (5 bases). With 1 base removed from V and 10 bases from J, the gap between germline ends came to 5 bases. The CDR3 has 11 residues. Germline V gives CDR1 LGHDT, CDR2 YNNKEL (reference sequence). CDR3 nucleotide sequence: TGTGCCAGCAGCCAAGCGGGGGAGCAGTTCTTC. Translated: CASSQAGEQFF.

The J gene is TRBJ2-3, the V gene TRBV11-2; tentative D call: TRBD2 (7 bases). V shed 0 bases and J shed 4 bases, with 17 bases lying between them. The CDR3 covers 17 residues. Looked up from germline, CDR1 is SGHAT and CDR2 is FQNNGV. The chain's CDR3 is CASSLDGFQGRADTQYF. CDR3 DNA sequence: TGTGCCAGCAGCTTAGATGGCTTCCAGGGGAGGGCAGATACGCAGTATTTT.

V gene TRBV27 combines with J gene TRBJ1-2; TRBD1 agrees at 7 bases. From germline, CDR1 is MNHEY and CDR2 SMNVEV (reference sequence). The J segment lost 2 bases and the V segment lost 6 bases, leaving 9 bases of the junction unmatched. This CDR3 has 15 residues. The CDR3 sequence: CASSRDRALNYGYTF. The CDR3, as DNA: TGTGCCAGCAGCAGAGACAGGGCCTTGAACTATGGCTACACCTTC.

This clone was found a few times. V usage is TRBV6-2 or TRBV6-3 and J usage is TRBJ1-5, with TRBD1 identical over 10 bases. The V and J ends lost 6 bases and 2 bases, in that order; junction bases with no gene match: 7. The CDR3 covers 16 residues. The germline CDR1 and CDR2 sequences are MNHEY and SVGEGT. The CDR3 DNA reads TGTGCCAGCAGCGACATGGGGACAGGGGGCAATCAGCCCCAGCATTTT. It specifies CASSDMGTGGNQPQHF.

This sequence joins TRBV18 and TRBJ1-2, with D tentatively TRBD1 (5 bases). In germline, CDR1 is KGHSH, CDR2 LQKENI. V was trimmed by 3 bases and J by 3 bases, leaving 8 bases between them. The CDR3 loop spans 13 amino acids. The CDR3: CASSPTEDYGYTF. CDR3 nucleotide sequence: TGTGCCAGCTCACCGACAGAGGACTATGGCTACACCTTC.

The chain couples TRBV10-3 to TRBJ2-1; possible D gene TRBD1, 6 bases. This CDR3 spans 13 amino acids. V lost 3 bases and J lost 10, with 13 bases in between. Germline-derived CDR1 and CDR2 are ENHRY and SYGVKD. The CDR3 sequence is CAISENQGKEQFF. The CDR3, as DNA: TGTGCCATCAGTGAAAACCAGGGGAAAGAGCAGTTCTTC.

This clone was seen a handful of times. This chain uses TRBV27 with TRBJ1-3, with no clear D. V was trimmed by 5 bases and J by 4 bases, leaving 9 bases between them. Germline CDR1 is MNHEY and CDR2 is SMNVEV (reference sequence). There are 13 residues in the CDR3. CDR3 loop: CASSPRGGNTIYF. DNA of the CDR3: TGTGCCAGCAGTCCCCGAGGAGGAAACACCATATATTTT.